The next 32 T cell receptor beta chains were all read from a single sample in a study of T cell changes during pregnancy in multiple sclerosis. Measured with immunoSEQ multiplex PCR; TCRdb has only the in-frame clones, and not every one. The table lists about 89,000 clones, just under 95% of them singletons. Sequenced material: peripheral blood, taken in the third trimester of pregnancy. These receptors originate from a female donor with multiple sclerosis, enrolled in a pregnancy study.

The V and J genes are TRBV4-1 and TRBJ1-1, with 8 bases lining up with TRBD1. V gave up 3 bases and J gave up 1 base; unmatched junction bases: 4. Germline CDR1 is MGHRA and CDR2 is YSYEKL. The CDR3 contains 15 residues. CDR3 in DNA: TGCGCCAGCAGCCAGCGGACAGGGCGGAACACTGAAGCTTTCTTT. This codes for CASSQRTGRNTEAFF.

The V gene is TRBV2, the J gene TRBJ2-2; 7 nucleotides agree with TRBD1. This CDR3 spans 14 amino acids. Trimming removed 5 bases from V and 3 bases from J; junction bases left unmatched: 3. Germline V gives CDR1 SNHLY, CDR2 FYNNEI. CDR3 residues: CASSTTGYTGELFF. For the CDR3, the DNA is TGTGCCAGCAGTACGACAGGGTACACCGGGGAGCTGTTTTTT.

The J gene is TRBJ2-1, the V gene TRBV10-3, with 13 bases identical to TRBD2. The CDR3 covers 16 residues. The trim removed 2 bases at V and 8 bases at J, leaving 6 bases unmatched. Per the germline V gene, CDR1 is ENHRY and CDR2 is SYGVKD. As DNA, the CDR3 is TGTGCCATCAGTGAGACTAGCGGGAGGGCCTTGGATGAGCAGTTCTTC. It codes for CAISETSGRALDEQFF.

This clone was seen just once. The CDR3 bases are TGTGCCAGCAATCGGGTCGGGAGGGCCATTGGCAATGAGCAGTTCTTC. This gives the protein CASNRVGRAIGNEQFF. This chain joins TRBV27 and TRBJ2-1; TRBD2 matches at 8 bases. Germline CDR1 MNHEY, CDR2 SMNVEV (reference sequence). The ends lost 7 bases at V and 6 bases at J; junction bases unmatched: 14. The CDR3 is 16 residues long.

The CDR3 DNA sequence: TGTGCCAGCAGCGTAGGCGGGTCTCTAGCGGGAGGGCGTGAGCAGTACTTC. This codes for CASSVGGSLAGGREQYF. This chain joins TRBV9 and TRBJ2-7; 12 nucleotides line up with TRBD2. Germline CDR1 SGDLS, CDR2 YYNGEE. The CDR3 length is 17 residues. The ends lost 0 bases at V and 7 bases at J; junction bases unmatched: 11. Variable domain in full (rest from reference TRBV9 and TRBJ2-7): DSGVTQTPKHLITATGQRVTLRCSPRSGDLSVYWYQQSLDQGLQFLIQYYNGEERAKGNILERFSAQQFPDLHSELNLSSLELGDSALYFCASSVGGSLAGGREQYFGPGTRLTVT.

The V call is TRBV16, the J call TRBJ1-1; D is unclear. V lost 5 bases and J lost 3, with 10 bases in between. The CDR3 is made up of 13 amino acids. Germline V lookup: CDR1 KGHSY, CDR2 FQNENV. In DNA, the CDR3 is TGTGCCAGCAGCGACCTGAGGGACACTGAAGCTTTCTTT. As protein: CASSDLRDTEAFF.

This clone appeared once. The rearrangement uses TRBV7-3 and TRBJ1-3; D unresolved. Germline V gene sequence: CDR1 SGHTA, CDR2 FQGTGA. This CDR3 is 13 amino acids long. V lost 0 bases, J lost 10 bases, and 10 bases lay in between. CDR3 coding DNA: TGTGCCAGCAGCTTAACGGCGGTTAGTACCATATATTTT. Translating gives CASSLTAVSTIYF. The whole variable domain, remainder taken from reference TRBV7-3 and TRBJ1-3, is GAGVSQTPSNKVTEKGKYVELRCDPISGHTALYWYRQSLGQGPEFLIYFQGTGAADDSGLPNDRFFAVRPEGSVSTLKIQRTERGDSAVYLCASSLTAVSTIYFGEGSWLTVV.

This chain joins TRBV29-1 and TRBJ2-1; 9 bases align to TRBD1. Per the germline V gene, CDR1 is SQVTM and CDR2 is ANQGSEA. The CDR3 has 14 residues. Trimming took 7 bases from V and 6 from J; bases not matched to a gene: 10. CDR3 loop: CSGAQGAPPNEQFF. CDR3 bases: TGCAGCGGAGCACAGGGGGCACCCCCCAATGAGCAGTTCTTC.

The rearrangement links TRBV27 to TRBJ1-2; perhaps TRBD1 as D (6 bases). The CDR3 consists of 15 residues. V lost 5 bases and J lost 2, with 15 bases in between. Germline CDR1 reads MNHEY; CDR2 reads SMNVEV (reference sequence). CDR3 in amino acids: CASSPYRAPNYGYTF. Here the CDR3 DNA reads TGTGCCAGCAGTCCCTACAGGGCACCGAACTATGGCTACACCTTC.

The chain's CDR3 is CASSFQGAAYEQYF. In nucleotides, the CDR3 is TGTGCCAGCAGCTTTCAGGGGGCGGCCTACGAGCAGTACTTC. The chain has TRBV5-4 and TRBJ2-7, with 8 bases lining up with TRBD1. Trimming cost V 2 bases and J 2 bases; bases outside gene matches: 3. CDR1 SGHNT and CDR2 YYREEE come from the germline V gene (reference sequence). CDR3 length: 14 amino acids.

The chain couples TRBV5-1 to TRBJ2-7; D call uncertain. Germline lookup yields CDR1 SGHRS and CDR2 YFSETQ. The CDR3 is made up of 14 amino acids. The ends were cut back, 2 bases at V and 2 bases at J, with 11 bases in the middle. The CDR3 DNA is TGCGCCAGCAGCTTTACGGGTACTCCCTACGAGCAGTACTTC. Its protein product is CASSFTGTPYEQYF.

This chain connects TRBV5-4 to TRBJ2-7; the D gene is possibly TRBD2 (6 bases). Germline V lookup: CDR1 SGHNT, CDR2 YYREEE (reference sequence). The CDR3 length is 14 residues. The germline V and J ends were trimmed by 4 bases and 4 bases, with 15 bases remaining between them. The DNA of the CDR3 is TGTGCCAGCAGCCCTGGACTAAAGAATTACGAGCAGTACTTC. It specifies CASSPGLKNYEQYF.

The chain combines TRBV19 with TRBJ2-3, with a tentative D call TRBD1 (6 bases). The CDR3 runs 16 residues. V lost 5 bases and J 0 bases, leaving 15 bases between the germline ends. CDR1 and CDR2 (germline): LNHDA, SQIVND (reference sequence). CDR3 nucleotide sequence: TGTGCCAGTAGTCTACTAGGACAGACTAGCACAGATACGCAGTATTTT. This sequence encodes CASSLLGQTSTDTQYF.

This chain joins TRBV14 and TRBJ2-3; D is undetermined. Trimming took off 5 bases at V and 2 bases at J, with 17 bases between the two ends. This CDR3 spans 16 amino acids. The germline V gene has CDR1 SGHDN and CDR2 FVKESK. The CDR3 spells CASSSSGAEPTDTQYF. CDR3 in DNA: TGTGCCAGCAGCTCCTCCGGTGCGGAACCCACAGATACGCAGTATTTT. The complete variable domain, with remaining parts taken from reference TRBV14 and TRBJ2-3, reads EAGVTQFPSHSVIEKGQTVTLRCDPISGHDNLYWYRRVMGKEIKFLLHFVKESKQDESGMPNNRFLAERTGGTYSTLKVQPAELEDSGVYFCASSSSGAEPTDTQYFGPGTRLTVL.

The V call is TRBV5-8, the J call TRBJ2-6; D uncertain. Deletions cut 0 bases from V and 0 bases from J, with 7 bases between. Germline V lookup: CDR1 SGHTS, CDR2 YDEGEE. This CDR3 is built from 16 residues. The CDR3 loop reads CASSLAYSSGANVLTF. CDR3 nucleotide sequence: TGTGCCAGCAGCTTGGCGTACAGCTCTGGGGCCAACGTCCTGACTTTC.

The rearrangement links TRBV6-5 to TRBJ2-7; D unclear. This CDR3 is 14 amino acids long. V shed 2 bases and J shed 4 bases, with 12 bases lying between them. Germline CDR1 MNHEY, CDR2 SVGAGI. CDR3 in DNA: TGTGCCAGCAGTTACCACCTGGGCAGTTACGAGCAGTACTTC. Translation gives CASSYHLGSYEQYF.

This chain connects TRBV10-3 to TRBJ1-4; 8 nucleotides agree with TRBD1. Trimming at V came to 5 bases and at J to 4 bases, leaving 3 bases not matched to a gene. Germline V gene lookup returns CDR1 ENHRY and CDR2 SYGVKD. The CDR3 sequence is 14 residues long. This chain's CDR3 is CAISPGQDNEKLFF. The CDR3 region has the DNA TGTGCCATCAGTCCGGGACAGGATAATGAAAAACTGTTTTTT.

This sequence joins TRBV5-1 and TRBJ1-2; 10 bases match TRBD1. The CDR3 is 15 residues long. The ends lost 0 bases at V and 5 bases at J; junction bases unmatched: 4. Germline lookup yields CDR1 SGHRS and CDR2 YFSETQ. CDR3 coding DNA: TGCGCCAGCAGCTTGGAAGGACAGGGGGTATATGGCTACACCTTC. Translating it yields CASSLEGQGVYGYTF.

The chain recombines TRBV9 with TRBJ2-1; no clear D. V lost 4 bases and J lost 0, with 14 bases in between. The length of the CDR3 is 16 residues. Looked up from germline, CDR1 is SGDLS and CDR2 is YYNGEE. DNA of the CDR3: TGTGCCAGCAGCTTGCGCACCTTATTCTCCTACAATGAGCAGTTCTTC. Translation gives CASSLRTLFSYNEQFF.

The chain has TRBV11-3 and TRBJ2-2, with D possibly TRBD1 on 6 matching bases. In germline, CDR1 is SGHNT, CDR2 YENEEA. Trimming took off 8 bases at V and 0 bases at J, with 13 bases between the two ends. This CDR3 contains 15 residues. CDR3: CASGTRTANTGELFF. Written as DNA, the CDR3 is TGTGCCAGCGGGACCAGGACAGCGAACACCGGGGAGCTGTTTTTT.

This chain uses TRBV5-1 with TRBJ2-1; TRBD1 aligns across 7 bases. The CDR3 is 15 amino acids. Germline V gene data show CDR1 as SGHRS and CDR2 as YFSETQ. The trim removed 0 bases at V and 4 bases at J, leaving 4 bases unmatched. This CDR3 reads CASSLEGALYNEQFF. In DNA form, the CDR3 reads TGCGCCAGCAGCTTGGAGGGGGCGCTTTACAATGAGCAGTTCTTC.

The J gene is TRBJ2-2, the V gene TRBV11-3, with 9 bases fitting TRBD1. The CDR3 sequence is 14 residues long. The junction had 4 bases not matched to a gene; V was cut back by 5 bases and J by 6 bases. Germline values: CDR1 SGHNT, CDR2 YENEEA. The CDR3 sequence: CASSPRTGAGELFF. The CDR3 bases are TGTGCCAGCAGCCCCCGGACAGGGGCCGGGGAGCTGTTTTTT.

The chain is built from TRBV7-9 and TRBJ2-2, with D unclear. This CDR3 comprises 13 residues. V was trimmed by 5 bases and J by 7 bases, leaving 11 bases between them. The germline V gene encodes CDR1 SEHNR and CDR2 FQNEAQ (reference sequence). CDR3 sequence: CASSQRLYGELFF. The CDR3, as DNA: TGTGCCAGCAGCCAGAGACTTTACGGGGAGCTGTTTTTT.

The V and J genes are TRBV29-1 and TRBJ2-7; a possible D gene is TRBD1 (6 bases). V was trimmed by 4 bases and J by 1 base, leaving 14 bases between them. This CDR3 contains 14 residues. Germline CDR1 and CDR2: SQVTM and ANQGSEA. The CDR3 spells CSVAPDSFSYEQYF. CDR3 in DNA: TGCAGCGTTGCCCCGGACAGTTTTTCCTACGAGCAGTACTTC.

The rearrangement uses TRBV9 and TRBJ2-3, with D possibly matching TRBD1 (6 bases). The V end lost 0 bases, the J end lost 4 bases, and 12 bases lay between the germline ends. The CDR3 is 15 amino acids. Germline assignment: CDR1 SGDLS and CDR2 YYNGEE. In DNA form, the CDR3 reads TGTGCCAGCAGCGTAGCCGTTACAGGGTCAGATACGCAGTATTTT. This sequence encodes CASSVAVTGSDTQYF.

This clone showed up just once. This chain links TRBV5-4 with TRBJ2-1, with a tentative D call TRBD1 (5 bases). The CDR3 has 15 amino acids. The germline V gene has CDR1 SGHNT and CDR2 YYREEE (reference sequence). V dropped 0 bases and J dropped 2 bases, with 9 bases sitting between them. The CDR3 coding sequence is TGTGCCAGCAGCTTGGGACAGCAAACCTACAATGAGCAGTTCTTC. Encoded protein: CASSLGQQTYNEQFF.

The chain uses TRBV29-1 and TRBJ2-3; D is ambiguous. Trimming shortened V by 4 bases and J by 2 bases, and 22 bases separated the two germline ends. The CDR3 consists of 17 residues. Looked up from germline, CDR1 is SQVTM and CDR2 is ANQGSEA. CDR3 region: CSVVNPPFKQITDTQYF. Written as DNA, the CDR3 is TGCAGCGTTGTGAACCCCCCGTTTAAACAGATCACAGATACGCAGTATTTT.

V gene TRBV6-1 combines with J gene TRBJ1-4; TRBD1 aligns across 7 bases. The CDR3 contains 14 residues. Germline V gene data show CDR1 as MNHNS and CDR2 as SASEGT. J was trimmed by 8 bases and V by 7 bases; bases with no gene match: 10. CDR3 sequence: CASTLRGPYEKLFF. The CDR3 DNA reads as TGTGCCAGCACCCTAAGGGGGCCGTACGAAAAACTGTTTTTT.

This chain connects TRBV30 to TRBJ2-7; D remains ambiguous. V was cut by 1 base and J by 3 bases, with 10 bases left in between. The germline CDR1 and CDR2 sequences are GTSNPN and SVGIG (reference sequence). The CDR3 runs to 13 residues. CDR3 residues: CAWSGGPHYEQYF. The CDR3 DNA reads as TGTGCCTGGAGTGGAGGTCCCCACTACGAGCAGTACTTC.

The chain links TRBV30 to TRBJ1-1; the D gene is possibly TRBD1 (6 bases). CDR3 size: 16 residues. The germline V gene has CDR1 GTSNPN and CDR2 SVGIG (reference sequence). The V end was cut by 0 bases, the J end by 0 bases, with 14 bases between. Here the CDR3 DNA reads TGTGCCTGGAGTGTTGGGGCCGGGACAATGAACACTGAAGCTTTCTTT. Its translation: CAWSVGAGTMNTEAFF.

The table lists this clone with a count of one. The DNA for the CDR3 is TGTGCCAGCAGCTTGGAGAATCAGGGTAACACTGAAGCTTTCTTT. Encoded protein: CASSLENQGNTEAFF. This rearrangement joins TRBV5-6 to TRBJ1-1; possible D gene TRBD1, 5 bases. CDR1 and CDR2 (germline): SGHDT, YYEEEE. The V gene lost 0 bases and the J gene lost 2 bases, with 11 bases spanning the gap. The CDR3 sequence is 15 residues long.

This clone showed up just a few times. The chain links TRBV4-3 to TRBJ2-2, with D possibly TRBD2 on 6 matching bases. From germline, CDR1 is LGHNA and CDR2 YSLEER. The germline V and J ends were trimmed by 2 bases and 1 base, with 8 bases remaining between them. The length of the CDR3 is 15 residues. The CDR3 loop reads CASSQHGRNTGELFF. The CDR3 nucleotides are TGCGCCAGCAGCCAACACGGGAGGAACACCGGGGAGCTGTTTTTT.